Below, 7 T cell receptor beta chains from the same sample are listed, as sequenced in a study of T cell responses to AZD1222 COVID-19 vaccine. Clones were read by immunoSEQ multiplex PCR, and TCRdb kept only the in-frame ones, dropping some. The top ten hold 1.3% of the sample, which has 69,000 or so clones, about 90% seen once. The specimen was peripheral blood, collected 28 days after the second AZD1222 dose. These receptors all come from an adult who received the AZD1222 COVID-19 vaccine.

This chain uses TRBV9 with TRBJ2-3, with D tentatively TRBD1 or TRBD2 (5 bases each). CDR1 and CDR2 from the germline V gene are SGDLS and YYNGEE. The CDR3 sequence is 16 residues long. V lost 0 bases and J 5 bases, leaving 16 bases between the germline ends. In DNA, the CDR3 is TGTGCCAGCAGCGTAGGTTCGGGGCTTCGGGGAGATACGCAGTATTTT. This encodes CASSVGSGLRGDTQYF. Combining the CDR3 with reference TRBV9 and TRBJ2-3 gives the whole variable domain DSGVTQTPKHLITATGQRVTLRCSPRSGDLSVYWYQQSLDQGLQFLIQYYNGEERAKGNILERFSAQQFPDLHSELNLSSLELGDSALYFCASSVGSGLRGDTQYFGPGTRLTVL.

The chain couples TRBV3-1 (or the pseudogene TRBV3-2) to TRBJ2-5; TRBD2 matches at 9 bases. Germline values: CDR1 LGHDT, CDR2 YNNKEL (reference sequence). V dropped 1 base and J dropped 7; count of bases not matched to a gene: 13. The length of the CDR3 is 17 residues. This chain's CDR3 is CASSQGGSGGLLGTQYF. As DNA, the CDR3 is TGTGCCAGCAGCCAAGGCGGAAGCGGGGGGCTTCTCGGGACCCAGTACTTC.

This chain links TRBV19 with TRBJ2-5, with D hard to call. CDR1 and CDR2 from the germline V gene are LNHDA and SQIVND (reference sequence). The V and J ends lost 7 bases and 1 base respectively, with 7 bases between them. The CDR3 has 12 residues. Written as DNA, the CDR3 is TGTGCCAGTATGGGTTTCCAAGAGACCCAGTACTTC. It codes for CASMGFQETQYF.

The J gene is TRBJ2-3, the V gene TRBV6-2 or TRBV6-3; TRBD2 might be the D (6 bases). CDR1 is MNHEY, CDR2 SVGEGT, per germline. This CDR3 comprises 16 residues. V was pared by 2 bases and J by 0 bases, with 12 bases between. The CDR3 region has the DNA TGTGCCAGCAGTTACAGGCGGGGAGCGAGCACAGATACGCAGTATTTT. It translates to CASSYRRGASTDTQYF.

A single count supports this clone. The rearrangement links TRBV5-5 to TRBJ1-1; a possible D gene is TRBD1 (6 bases). CDR1 is SGHKS, CDR2 YYEKEE, per germline (reference sequence). This CDR3 has 15 residues. V lost 6 bases, J lost 5 bases, and 20 bases lay in between. Here the CDR3 reads CASTINPGDGTEAFF. The CDR3 coding sequence is TGTGCCAGCACCATAAACCCAGGGGACGGAACTGAAGCTTTCTTT.

The chain uses TRBV3-1 (or the pseudogene TRBV3-2) and TRBJ1-6, with D possibly being TRBD1 (5 bases). The CDR3 sequence is 14 residues long. Trimming removed 3 bases from V and 10 bases from J, with 13 bases in between. Germline CDR1 reads LGHDT; CDR2 reads YNNKEL (reference sequence). CDR3 in amino acids: CASSHEGFDSPLHF. The CDR3 DNA reads TGTGCCAGCAGCCACGAGGGGTTCGACTCACCCCTCCACTTT.

V gene TRBV10-3 combines with J gene TRBJ2-7; possibly TRBD2 for D (6 bases). This CDR3 contains 15 residues. Looked up from germline, CDR1 is ENHRY and CDR2 is SYGVKD. V lost 2 bases and J lost 6, with 17 bases in between. The CDR3 coding sequence is TGTGCCATCAGTGAGAGGGCGGAGGGTGCGCGCGAGCAGTACTTC. Its translation: CAISERAEGAREQYF.